This T cell receptor (beta chain) comes out of a study of T cell repertoires in cytomegalovirus infection. Overall study: Recently described HLA-C-restricted plus well-studied HLA-B-restricted CMV epitopes were used. Public TCR beta signatures were indicative of both CMV infection and a matching HLA type.

Findings and limits, study-wide: The ex vivo response was dominated by HLA-C-restricted CMV-specific TCR beta clonotypes.

A single record per CDR3 protein comes from TCRdb applying MiXCR to the reads. The data show about 830,000 distinct CDR3 sequences, over 25% seen once. Trimming stripped 5 bases from V and 0 bases from J, with 10 bases between. The CDR3 sequence is 15 residues long. Germline V gene sequence: CDR1 MNHEY, CDR2 SMNVEV (reference sequence). Concerning this clonotype: Its specificity is unknown.

This receptor was taken from a human donor in good health (CMV status not recorded). Some clones in this sample may be carry-over from other donors' samples. The rearrangement joins TRBV27 to TRBJ1-4; weak D call: TRBD1 (5 bases). Sequencing used cultured CD8+ T cells from PBMCs, obtained from culture after CMV antigen stimulation. CDR3 protein: CASSPQTATNEKLFF. In DNA form, the CDR3 reads TGTGCCAGCAGTCCCCAGACAGCAACTAATGAAAAACTGTTTTTT. Full variable domain (outside the CDR3, taken from reference TRBV27 and TRBJ1-4): EAQVTQNPRYLITVTGKKLTVTCSQNMNHEYMSWYRQDPGLGLRQIYYSMNVEVTDKGDVPEGYKVSRKEKRNFPLILESPSPNQTSLYFCASSPQTATNEKLFFGSGTQLSVL.